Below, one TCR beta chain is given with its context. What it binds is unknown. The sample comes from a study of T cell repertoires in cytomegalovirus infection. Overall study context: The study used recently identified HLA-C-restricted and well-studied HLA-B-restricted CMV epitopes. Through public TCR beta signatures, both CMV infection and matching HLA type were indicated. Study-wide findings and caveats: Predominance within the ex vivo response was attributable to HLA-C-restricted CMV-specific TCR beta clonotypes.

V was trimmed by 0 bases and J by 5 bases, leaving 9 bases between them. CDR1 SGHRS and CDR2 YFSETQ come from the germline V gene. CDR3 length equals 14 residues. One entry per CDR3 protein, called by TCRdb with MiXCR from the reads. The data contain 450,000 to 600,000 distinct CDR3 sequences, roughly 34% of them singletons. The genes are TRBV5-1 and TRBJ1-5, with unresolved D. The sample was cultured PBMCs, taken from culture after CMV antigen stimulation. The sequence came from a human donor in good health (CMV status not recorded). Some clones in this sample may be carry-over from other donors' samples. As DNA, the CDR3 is TGCGCCAGCAGCTTGGGGGGTTCGGATCAGCCCCAGCATTTT. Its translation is CASSLGGSDQPQHF.